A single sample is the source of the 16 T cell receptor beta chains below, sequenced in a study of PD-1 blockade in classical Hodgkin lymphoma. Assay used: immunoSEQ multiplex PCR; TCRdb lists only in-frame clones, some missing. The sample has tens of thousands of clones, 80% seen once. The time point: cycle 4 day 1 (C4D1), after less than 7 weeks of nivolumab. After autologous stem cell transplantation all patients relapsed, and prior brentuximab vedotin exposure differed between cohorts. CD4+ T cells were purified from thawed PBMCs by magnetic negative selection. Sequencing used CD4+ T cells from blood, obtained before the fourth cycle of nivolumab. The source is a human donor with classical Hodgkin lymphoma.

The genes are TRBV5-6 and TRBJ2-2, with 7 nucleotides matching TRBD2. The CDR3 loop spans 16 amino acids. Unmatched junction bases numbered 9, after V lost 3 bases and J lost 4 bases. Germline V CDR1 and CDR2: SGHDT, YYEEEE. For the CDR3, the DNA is TGTGCCAGCAGCTGGTTGACGGGGGGAGCCACCGGGGAGCTGTTTTTT. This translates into CASSWLTGGATGELFF. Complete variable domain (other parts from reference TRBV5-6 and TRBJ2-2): DAGVTQSPTHLIKTRGQQVTLRCSPKSGHDTVSWYQQALGQGPQFIFQYYEEEERQRGNFPDRFSGHQFPNYSSELNVNALLLGDSALYLCASSWLTGGATGELFFGEGSRLTVL.

The CDR3, as DNA: TGTGCCAGCAGCTCCAGCCAAGGGCGGACTGAAGCTTTCTTT. Amino acid sequence: CASSSSQGRTEAFF. J is TRBJ1-1 and V is TRBV7-2; D is unclear. The length of the CDR3 is 14 residues. The V and J ends lost 4 bases and 5 bases respectively, with 14 bases between them. CDR1 is SGHTA and CDR2 is FQGNSA in the germline V gene. Together with reference TRBV7-2 and TRBJ1-1, the CDR3 gives the full variable domain: GAGVSQSPSNKVTEKGKDVELRCDPISGHTALYWYRQSLGQGLEFLIYFQGNSAPDKSGLPSDRFSAERTGGSVSTLTIQRTQQEDSAVYLCASSSSQGRTEAFFGQGTRLTVV.

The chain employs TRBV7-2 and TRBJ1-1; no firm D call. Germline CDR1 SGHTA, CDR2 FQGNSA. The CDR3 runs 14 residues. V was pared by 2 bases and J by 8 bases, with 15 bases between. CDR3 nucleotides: TGTGCCAGCAGCTTAACCCTCATGGGCAGCGAAGCTTTCTTT. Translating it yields CASSLTLMGSEAFF. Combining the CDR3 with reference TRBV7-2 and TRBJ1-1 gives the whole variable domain GAGVSQSPSNKVTEKGKDVELRCDPISGHTALYWYRQSLGQGLEFLIYFQGNSAPDKSGLPSDRFSAERTGGSVSTLTIQRTQQEDSAVYLCASSLTLMGSEAFFGQGTRLTVV.

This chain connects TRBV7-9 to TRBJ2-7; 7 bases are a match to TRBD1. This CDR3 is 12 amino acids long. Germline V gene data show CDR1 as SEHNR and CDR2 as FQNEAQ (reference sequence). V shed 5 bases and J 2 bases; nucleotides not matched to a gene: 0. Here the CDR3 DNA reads TGTGCCAGCAGCACAGGGGCCTACGAGCAGTACTTC. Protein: CASSTGAYEQYF. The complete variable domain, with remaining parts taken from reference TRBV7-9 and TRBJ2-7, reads DTGVSQNPRHKITKRGQNVTFRCDPISEHNRLYWYRQTLGQGPEFLTYFQNEAQLEKSRLLSDRFSAERPKGSFSTLEIQRTEQGDSAMYLCASSTGAYEQYFGPGTRLTVT.

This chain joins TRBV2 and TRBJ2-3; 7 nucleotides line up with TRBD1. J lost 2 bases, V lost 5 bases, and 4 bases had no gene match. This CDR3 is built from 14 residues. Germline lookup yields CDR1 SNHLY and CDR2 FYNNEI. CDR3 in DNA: TGTGCCAGCAGTTCCGGGACAGCCACAGATACGCAGTATTTT. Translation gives CASSSGTATDTQYF.

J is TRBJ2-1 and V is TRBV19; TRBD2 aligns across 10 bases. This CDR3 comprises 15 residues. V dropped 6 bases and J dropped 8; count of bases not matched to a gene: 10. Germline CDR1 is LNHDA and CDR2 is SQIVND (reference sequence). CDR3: CASRPSGGAAYEQFF. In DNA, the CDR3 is TGTGCCAGTAGACCCAGCGGGGGGGCCGCATATGAGCAGTTCTTC.

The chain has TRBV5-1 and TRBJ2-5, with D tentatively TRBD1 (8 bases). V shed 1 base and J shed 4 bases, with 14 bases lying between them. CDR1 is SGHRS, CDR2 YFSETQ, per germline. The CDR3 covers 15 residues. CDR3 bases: TGCGCCAGCAGCTTGATCAACAGGGGGGGAGAGACCCAGTACTTC. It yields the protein CASSLINRGGETQYF.

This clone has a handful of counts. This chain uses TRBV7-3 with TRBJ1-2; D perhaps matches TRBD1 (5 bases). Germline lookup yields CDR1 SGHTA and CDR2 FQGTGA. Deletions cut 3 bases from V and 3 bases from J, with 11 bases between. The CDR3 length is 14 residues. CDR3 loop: CASSLSGADYGYTF. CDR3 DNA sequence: TGTGCCAGCAGCTTGTCCGGGGCCGACTATGGCTACACCTTC.

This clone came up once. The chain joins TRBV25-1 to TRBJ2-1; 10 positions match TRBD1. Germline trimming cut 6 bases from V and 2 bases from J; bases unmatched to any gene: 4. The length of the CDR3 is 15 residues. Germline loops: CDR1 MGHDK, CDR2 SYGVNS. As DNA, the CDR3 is TGTGCCAGCAGGATGACAGGGGGCGCCTACAATGAGCAGTTCTTC. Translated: CASRMTGGAYNEQFF.

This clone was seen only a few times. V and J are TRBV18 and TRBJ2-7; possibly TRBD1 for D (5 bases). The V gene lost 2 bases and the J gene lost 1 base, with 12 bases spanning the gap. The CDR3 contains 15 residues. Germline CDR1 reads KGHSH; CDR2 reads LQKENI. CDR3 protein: CASSPGAVSSYEQYF. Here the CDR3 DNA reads TGTGCCAGCTCACCAGGGGCGGTCTCTTCCTACGAGCAGTACTTC.

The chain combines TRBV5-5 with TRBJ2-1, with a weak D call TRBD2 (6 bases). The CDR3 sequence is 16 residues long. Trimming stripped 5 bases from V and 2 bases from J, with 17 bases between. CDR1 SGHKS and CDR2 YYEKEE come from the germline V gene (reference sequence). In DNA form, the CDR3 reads TGTGCCAGCAGGATAACCGGGGGAGACACCTACAATGAGCAGTTCTTC. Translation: CASRITGGDTYNEQFF.

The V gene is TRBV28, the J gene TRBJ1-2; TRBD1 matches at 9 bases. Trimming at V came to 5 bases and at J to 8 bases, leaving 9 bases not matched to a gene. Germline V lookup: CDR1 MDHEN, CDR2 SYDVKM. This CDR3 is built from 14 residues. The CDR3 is CASSISGTGSGYTF. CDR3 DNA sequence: TGTGCCAGCAGTATCTCCGGGACAGGGAGCGGCTACACCTTC.

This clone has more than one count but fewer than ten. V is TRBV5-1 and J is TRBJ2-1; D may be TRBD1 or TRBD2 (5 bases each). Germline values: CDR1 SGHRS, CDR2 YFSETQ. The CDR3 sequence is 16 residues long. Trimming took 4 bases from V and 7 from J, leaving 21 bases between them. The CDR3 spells CASSASGALGRNEQFF. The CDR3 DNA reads TGCGCCAGCAGCGCGTCCGGGGCCCTAGGGAGAAATGAGCAGTTCTTC.

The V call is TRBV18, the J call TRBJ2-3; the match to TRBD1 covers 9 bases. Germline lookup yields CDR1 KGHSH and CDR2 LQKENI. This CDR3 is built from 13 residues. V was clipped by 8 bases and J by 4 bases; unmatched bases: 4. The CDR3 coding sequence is TGTGCCAGCCTGGGACAGGGATCAGATACGCAGTATTTT. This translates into CASLGQGSDTQYF.

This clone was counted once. DNA of the CDR3: TGTGCCAGCAGTTCACCATCTCCCCGGGGGACTGAAGCTTTCTTT. Translated, it gives CASSSPSPRGTEAFF. The genes are TRBV27 and TRBJ1-1; a weak D match, TRBD1 (5 bases). The germline V gene encodes CDR1 MNHEY and CDR2 SMNVEV (reference sequence). The ends were cut back, 4 bases at V and 5 bases at J, with 17 bases in the middle. The CDR3 covers 15 residues.

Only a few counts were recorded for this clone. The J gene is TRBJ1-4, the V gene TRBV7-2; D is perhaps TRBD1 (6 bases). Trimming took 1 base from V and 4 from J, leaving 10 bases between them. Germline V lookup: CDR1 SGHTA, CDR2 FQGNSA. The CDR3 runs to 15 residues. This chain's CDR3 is CASSLDGRGNEKLFF. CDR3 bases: TGTGCCAGCAGCTTAGATGGCAGGGGTAATGAAAAACTGTTTTTT.